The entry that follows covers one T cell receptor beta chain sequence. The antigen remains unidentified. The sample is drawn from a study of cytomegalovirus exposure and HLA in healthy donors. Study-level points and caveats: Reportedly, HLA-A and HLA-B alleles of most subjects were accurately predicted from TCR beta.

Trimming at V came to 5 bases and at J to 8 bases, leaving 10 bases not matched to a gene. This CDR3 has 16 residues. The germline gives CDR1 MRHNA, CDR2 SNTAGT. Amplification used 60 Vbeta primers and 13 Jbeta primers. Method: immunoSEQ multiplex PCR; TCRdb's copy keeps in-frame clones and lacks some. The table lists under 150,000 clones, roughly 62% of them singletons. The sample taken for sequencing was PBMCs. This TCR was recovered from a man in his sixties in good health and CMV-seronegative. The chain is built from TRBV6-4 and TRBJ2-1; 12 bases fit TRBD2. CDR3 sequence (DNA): TGTGCCAGCAGTACCTCGACTAGCGGGAGTTCGGATGAGCAGTTCTTC. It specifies CASSTSTSGSSDEQFF.